This T cell receptor beta chain was documented in a study of Ad26.COV2.S vaccination and SARS-CoV-2 variants. Treatment indicated: approximately 18 received Ad26.COV2.S at low or high dose, single or two shots; roughly 5 received placebo; per-sample allocation not given. Samples analyzed were those drawn on day 63 after the first vaccine or placebo injection. The length of the CDR3 is 13 residues. V lost 8 bases and J 1 base, leaving 11 bases between the germline ends. The germline CDR1 and CDR2 sequences are ENHRY and SYGVKD. The method was immunoSEQ multiplex PCR; TCRdb's version includes in-frame clones alone and lacks a portion of them. The repertoire holds 440,000 or so clones, with 89% as singletons.

This material consisted of peripheral blood, taken in a trial of Ad26.COV2.S vaccine versus placebo. The V gene is TRBV10-3, the J gene TRBJ2-5, with D possibly TRBD2 on 6 matching bases. This clonotype was obtained from a person aged 18-65 years who received the Ad26.COV2.S COVID-19 vaccine or a placebo. In DNA form, the CDR3 reads TGTGCCATCGGTGCGGGACTCCAAGAGACCCAGTACTTC. Translation: CAIGAGLQETQYF.